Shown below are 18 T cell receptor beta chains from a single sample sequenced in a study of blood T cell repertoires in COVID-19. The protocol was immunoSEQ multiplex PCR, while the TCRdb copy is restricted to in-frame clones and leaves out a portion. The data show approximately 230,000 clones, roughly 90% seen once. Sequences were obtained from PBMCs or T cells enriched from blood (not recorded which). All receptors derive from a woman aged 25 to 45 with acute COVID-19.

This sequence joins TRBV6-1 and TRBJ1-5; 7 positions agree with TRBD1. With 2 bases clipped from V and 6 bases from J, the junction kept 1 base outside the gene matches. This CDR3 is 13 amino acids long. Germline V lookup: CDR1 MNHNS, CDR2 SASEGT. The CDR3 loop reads CASSERTGQPQHF. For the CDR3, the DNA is TGTGCCAGCAGTGAAAGGACAGGTCAGCCCCAGCATTTT.

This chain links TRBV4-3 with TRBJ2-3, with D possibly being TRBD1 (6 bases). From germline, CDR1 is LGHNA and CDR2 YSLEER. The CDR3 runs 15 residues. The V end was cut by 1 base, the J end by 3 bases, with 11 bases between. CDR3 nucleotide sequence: TGCGCCAGCAGCCAAGGTGGGACACCTACAGATACGCAGTATTTT. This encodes CASSQGGTPTDTQYF.

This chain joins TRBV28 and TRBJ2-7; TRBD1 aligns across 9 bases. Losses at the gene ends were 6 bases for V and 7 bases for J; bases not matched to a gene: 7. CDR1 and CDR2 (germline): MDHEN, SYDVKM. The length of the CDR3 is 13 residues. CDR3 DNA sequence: TGTGCCAGCAGGGGGGACAGGGTTTTAGAGCAGTACTTC. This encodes CASRGDRVLEQYF.

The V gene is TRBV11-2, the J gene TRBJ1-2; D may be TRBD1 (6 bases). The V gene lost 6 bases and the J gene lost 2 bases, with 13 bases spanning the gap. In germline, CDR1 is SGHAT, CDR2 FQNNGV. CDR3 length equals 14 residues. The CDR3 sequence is CASRPQGLNYGYTF. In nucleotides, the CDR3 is TGTGCCAGCAGACCACAGGGATTGAACTATGGCTACACCTTC.

DNA of the CDR3: TGTGCCAGCAGCGGTCTCGGGGGGAACACTGAAGCTTTCTTT. The encoded protein is CASSGLGGNTEAFF. The chain has TRBV6-5 and TRBJ1-1; possibly TRBD1 for D (5 bases). Trimming took 6 bases from V and 1 from J, leaving 12 bases between them. The CDR3 is 14 amino acids. Germline V CDR1 and CDR2: MNHEY, SVGAGI.

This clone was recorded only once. In nucleotides, the CDR3 is TGTGCCAGCAGTTCGCTGGTGAGCGGCAATCAGCCCCAGCATTTT. As protein: CASSSLVSGNQPQHF. This chain connects TRBV28 to TRBJ1-5; no firm D call. The CDR3 is 15 residues long. Germline V lookup: CDR1 MDHEN, CDR2 SYDVKM. The germline V and J ends were trimmed by 4 bases and 2 bases, with 12 bases remaining between them.

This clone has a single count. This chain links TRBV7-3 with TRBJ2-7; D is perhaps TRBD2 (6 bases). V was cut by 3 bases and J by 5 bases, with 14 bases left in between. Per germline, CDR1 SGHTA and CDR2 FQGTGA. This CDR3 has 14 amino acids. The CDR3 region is CASSFGGMGDEQYF. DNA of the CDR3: TGTGCCAGCAGCTTCGGGGGTATGGGTGACGAGCAGTACTTC.

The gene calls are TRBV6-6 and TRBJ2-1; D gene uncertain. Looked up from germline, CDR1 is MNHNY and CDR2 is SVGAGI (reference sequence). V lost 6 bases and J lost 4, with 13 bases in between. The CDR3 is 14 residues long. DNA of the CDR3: TGTGCCAGCAGACACAATGACAAGTACAATGAGCAGTTCTTC. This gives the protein CASRHNDKYNEQFF.

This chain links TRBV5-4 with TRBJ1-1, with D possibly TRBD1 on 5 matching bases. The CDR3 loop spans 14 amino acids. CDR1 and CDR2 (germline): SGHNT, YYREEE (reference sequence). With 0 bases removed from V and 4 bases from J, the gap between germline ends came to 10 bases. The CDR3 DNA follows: TGTGCCAGCAGCTTGGAACAGGTCGGCACTGAAGCTTTCTTT. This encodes CASSLEQVGTEAFF.

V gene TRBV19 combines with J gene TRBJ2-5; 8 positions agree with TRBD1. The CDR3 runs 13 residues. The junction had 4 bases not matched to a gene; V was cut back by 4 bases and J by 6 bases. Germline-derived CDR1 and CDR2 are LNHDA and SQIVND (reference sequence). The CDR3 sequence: CASSTDRAQTQYF. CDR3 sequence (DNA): TGTGCCAGTAGTACGGACAGGGCACAGACCCAGTACTTC.

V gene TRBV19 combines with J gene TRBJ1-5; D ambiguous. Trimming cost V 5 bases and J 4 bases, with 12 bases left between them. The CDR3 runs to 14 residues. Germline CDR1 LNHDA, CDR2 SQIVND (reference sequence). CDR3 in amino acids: CASSEGQSNQPQHF. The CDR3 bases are TGTGCCAGTAGTGAGGGCCAGTCGAATCAGCCCCAGCATTTT.

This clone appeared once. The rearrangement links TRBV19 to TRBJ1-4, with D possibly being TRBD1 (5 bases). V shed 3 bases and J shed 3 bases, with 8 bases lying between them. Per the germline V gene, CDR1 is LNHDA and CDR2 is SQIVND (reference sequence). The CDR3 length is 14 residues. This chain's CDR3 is CASSISRANEKLFF. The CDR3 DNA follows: TGTGCCAGTAGTATCTCCAGGGCTAATGAAAAACTGTTTTTT.

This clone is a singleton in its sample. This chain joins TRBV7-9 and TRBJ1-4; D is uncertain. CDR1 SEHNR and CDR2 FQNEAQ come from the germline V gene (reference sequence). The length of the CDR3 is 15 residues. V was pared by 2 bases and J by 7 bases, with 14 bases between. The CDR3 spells CASSLNLDISEKLFF. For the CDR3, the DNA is TGTGCCAGCAGCTTAAACCTCGACATAAGTGAAAAACTGTTTTTT.

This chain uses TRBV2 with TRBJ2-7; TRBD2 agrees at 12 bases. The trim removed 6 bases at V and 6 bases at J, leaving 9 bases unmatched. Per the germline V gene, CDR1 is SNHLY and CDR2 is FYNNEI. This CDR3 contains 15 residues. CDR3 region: CASRDLAGGPGEQYF. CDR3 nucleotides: TGTGCCAGCAGAGATCTAGCGGGAGGGCCGGGCGAGCAGTACTTC.

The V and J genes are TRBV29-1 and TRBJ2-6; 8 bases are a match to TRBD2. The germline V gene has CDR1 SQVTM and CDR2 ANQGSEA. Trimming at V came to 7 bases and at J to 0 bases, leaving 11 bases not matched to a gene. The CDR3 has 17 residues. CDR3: CSAISGTTSSGANVLTF. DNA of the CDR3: TGCAGCGCCATTAGCGGGACAACCTCCTCTGGGGCCAACGTCCTGACTTTC.

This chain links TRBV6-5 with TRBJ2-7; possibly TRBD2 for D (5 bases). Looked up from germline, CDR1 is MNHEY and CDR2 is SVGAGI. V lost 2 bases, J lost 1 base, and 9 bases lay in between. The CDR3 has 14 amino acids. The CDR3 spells CASSYVGGSYEQYF. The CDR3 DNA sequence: TGTGCCAGCAGTTACGTCGGCGGGTCCTACGAGCAGTACTTC.

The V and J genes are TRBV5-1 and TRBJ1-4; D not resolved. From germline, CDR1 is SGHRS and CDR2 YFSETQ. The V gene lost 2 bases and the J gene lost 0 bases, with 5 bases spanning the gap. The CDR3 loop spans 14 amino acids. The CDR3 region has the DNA TGCGCCAGCAGCTTTTCCACAACTAATGAAAAACTGTTTTTT. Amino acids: CASSFSTTNEKLFF.

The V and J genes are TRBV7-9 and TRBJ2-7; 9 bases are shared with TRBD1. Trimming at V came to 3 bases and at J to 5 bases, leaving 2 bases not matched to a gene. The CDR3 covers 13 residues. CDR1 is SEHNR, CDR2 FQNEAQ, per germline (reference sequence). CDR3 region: CASSFRDRDEQYF. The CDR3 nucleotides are TGTGCCAGCAGCTTTAGGGACAGGGACGAGCAGTACTTC.